Below, 18 T cell receptor beta chains from the same sample are listed, as sequenced in a study of CD8+ T cells in alopecia areata. The authors extracted RNA and reverse transcribed it into cDNA as the sequencing template. Clones were read by immunoSEQ multiplex PCR, and TCRdb kept only the in-frame ones, dropping some. The table records more than 200,000 clones, 67% of them present only once. Sequenced here: CD4+ T cells sorted from blood, sampled at week 0. All receptors come from a human donor with alopecia areata.

The chain combines TRBV5-1 with TRBJ2-7; no reliable D call. CDR3 length equals 11 residues. Per the germline V gene, CDR1 is SGHRS and CDR2 is YFSETQ. Trimming pared 2 bases from V and 5 bases from J, leaving 5 bases between. CDR3 nucleotide sequence: TGCGCCAGCAGCTTTCAGGACGAGCAGTACTTC. Its protein product is CASSFQDEQYF.

This chain connects TRBV15 to TRBJ2-2; the D is unclear. The V end was cut by 5 bases, the J end by 1 base, with 11 bases between. The V gene's germline CDR1 is LNHNV and CDR2 YYDKDF (reference sequence). CDR3 length: 15 amino acids. This CDR3 is CATSPERLNTGELFF. Here the CDR3 DNA reads TGTGCCACCAGCCCCGAAAGACTGAACACCGGGGAGCTGTTTTTT.

The chain couples TRBV29-1 to TRBJ2-2; D is ambiguous. Germline V gene sequence: CDR1 SQVTM, CDR2 ANQGSEA. The ends were cut back, 0 bases at V and 3 bases at J, with 11 bases in the middle. This CDR3 spans 15 amino acids. The CDR3 DNA sequence: TGCAGCGTTGAAGATTCCAACACCCACACCGGGGAGCTGTTTTTT. Translation gives CSVEDSNTHTGELFF.

This clone appeared a few times. This rearrangement joins TRBV11-3 to TRBJ2-1; 8 bases line up with TRBD1. CDR1 SGHNT and CDR2 YENEEA come from the germline V gene. V was clipped by 5 bases and J by 1 base; unmatched bases: 13. The length of the CDR3 is 18 residues. In DNA, the CDR3 is TGTGCCAGCAGCCCCCGGACAGGGAGCACAGGGTCCTACAATGAGCAGTTCTTC. Residues: CASSPRTGSTGSYNEQFF. Full variable domain (rest looked up from reference TRBV11-3 and TRBJ2-1): EAGVVQSPRYKIIEKKQPVAFWCNPISGHNTLYWYLQNLGQGPELLIRYENEEAVDDSQLPKDRFSAERLKGVDSTLKIQPAELGDSAVYLCASSPRTGSTGSYNEQFFGPGTRLTVL.

The V call is TRBV30, the J call TRBJ2-2; the match to TRBD1 covers 7 bases. J was trimmed by 5 bases and V by 4 bases; bases with no gene match: 7. The CDR3 sequence is 14 residues long. CDR1 and CDR2 from the germline V gene are GTSNPN and SVGIG (reference sequence). In DNA, the CDR3 is TGTGCCTGGAAGACGGGACAGTGGACCGGGGAGCTGTTTTTT. Amino acid sequence: CAWKTGQWTGELFF.

The chain couples TRBV2 to TRBJ2-1; weak D call: TRBD2 (6 bases). Per germline, CDR1 SNHLY and CDR2 FYNNEI. The CDR3 is made up of 14 amino acids. The germline V and J ends were trimmed by 7 bases and 8 bases, with 18 bases remaining between them. The CDR3 DNA follows: TGTGCCAGCAATAGCGCTAACCCGGGGGATGAGCAGTTCTTC. Translated: CASNSANPGDEQFF. Using reference TRBV2 and TRBJ2-1 for the parts outside the CDR3, the full variable domain is EPEVTQTPSHQVTQMGQEVILRCVPISNHLYFYWYRQILGQKVEFLVSFYNNEISEKSEIFDDQFSVERPDGSNFTLKIRSTKLEDSAMYFCASNSANPGDEQFFGPGTRLTVL.

This chain uses TRBV5-1 with TRBJ2-4, with D possibly TRBD1 on 6 matching bases. The CDR3 is 16 residues long. Germline assignment: CDR1 SGHRS and CDR2 YFSETQ. Deletions cut 1 base from V and 7 bases from J, with 18 bases between. The CDR3: CASSLNTGPQGNIQYF. As DNA, the CDR3 is TGCGCCAGCAGCTTGAACACAGGGCCCCAAGGGAACATTCAGTACTTC.

The V call is TRBV29-1, the J call TRBJ2-5; TRBD1 aligns across 11 bases. CDR1 and CDR2 from the germline V gene are SQVTM and ANQGSEA. This CDR3 comprises 13 residues. The ends lost 7 bases at V and 5 bases at J; junction bases unmatched: 6. In DNA, the CDR3 is TGCAGCGCCTGGACAGGGGGCGATGAGACCCAGTACTTC. This codes for CSAWTGGDETQYF.

The V call is TRBV30, the J call TRBJ1-5; D is undetermined. V was shortened by 3 bases and J by 0 bases, with 12 bases between the two germline ends. There are 15 residues in the CDR3. Germline lookup yields CDR1 GTSNPN and CDR2 SVGIG (reference sequence). DNA of the CDR3: TGTGCCTGGAGCCAGCTTGGGCTTAGCAATCAGCCCCAGCATTTT. Amino acid sequence: CAWSQLGLSNQPQHF.

This chain connects TRBV23-1 to TRBJ2-3; 7 bases fit TRBD2. TRBV23-1 carries the ORF label, with uncertain function. The V segment lost 4 bases and the J segment 2 bases; nucleotides outside the gene matches: 9. The CDR3 covers 16 residues. The CDR3 spells CASSRAGSPTTDTQYF. DNA of the CDR3: TGCGCCAGCAGTCGAGCGGGGTCCCCCACCACAGATACGCAGTATTTT.

This rearrangement joins TRBV29-1 to TRBJ1-1; D not certain. The V and J ends lost 6 bases and 5 bases respectively, with 16 bases between them. The CDR3 is 13 amino acids. CDR1 is SQVTM and CDR2 is ANQGSEA in the germline V gene. The CDR3 sequence is CSVGAGGGTEAFF. For the CDR3, the DNA is TGCAGCGTGGGTGCTGGTGGTGGGACTGAAGCTTTCTTT.

This clone was counted a few times. The chain employs TRBV7-2 and TRBJ2-7; D possibly corresponds to TRBD2 (6 bases). Trimming left V 5 bases short and J 0 bases short, with 23 bases between. This CDR3 spans 18 amino acids. CDR1 and CDR2 (germline): SGHTA, FQGNSA. CDR3 sequence (DNA): TGTGCCAGCAGCCGCGGCGGGAATCGACAGACAAACTCCTACGAGCAGTACTTC. Its protein product is CASSRGGNRQTNSYEQYF.

V is TRBV5-6 and J is TRBJ1-6, with D unresolved. CDR1 and CDR2 (germline): SGHDT, YYEEEE. There are 14 residues in the CDR3. Trimming pared 1 base from V and 10 bases from J, leaving 12 bases between. The CDR3 sequence is CASSLFGPGSPLHF. For the CDR3, the DNA is TGTGCCAGCAGCTTGTTTGGCCCGGGGTCACCCCTCCACTTT.

The rearrangement joins TRBV5-1 to TRBJ1-5, with D unclear. Germline assignment: CDR1 SGHRS and CDR2 YFSETQ. The length of the CDR3 is 14 residues. Deletions cut 0 bases from V and 0 bases from J, with 4 bases between. The CDR3 coding sequence is TGCGCCAGCAGCTTGGCGGGTAGCAATCAGCCCCAGCATTTT. This gives the protein CASSLAGSNQPQHF.

The sample holds one count of this clone. J is TRBJ1-2 and V is TRBV23-1, with a tentative D call TRBD1 (5 bases). TRBV23-1 is an ORF, with its function uncertain. V lost 7 bases, J lost 0 bases, and 18 bases lay in between. The CDR3 covers 16 residues. Here the CDR3 reads CASMGPLGTSNYGYTF. CDR3 DNA sequence: TGCGCCAGCATGGGTCCTTTAGGGACGTCTAACTATGGCTACACCTTC.

V usage is TRBV30 and J usage is TRBJ1-6; perhaps TRBD1 as D (6 bases). Trimming stripped 4 bases from V and 8 bases from J, with 12 bases between. The germline CDR1 and CDR2 sequences are GTSNPN and SVGIG (reference sequence). CDR3 length equals 13 residues. The CDR3 spells CAWKDSGDSPLHF. The CDR3, as DNA: TGTGCCTGGAAGGACAGTGGGGATTCACCCCTCCACTTT.

This clone was seen only once. The gene calls are TRBV29-1 and TRBJ2-7; tentative D call: TRBD2 (5 bases). Trimming took 6 bases from V and 2 from J, leaving 14 bases between them. There are 13 residues in the CDR3. Germline CDR1 is SQVTM and CDR2 is ANQGSEA. The CDR3 bases are TGCAGCGTCGTACGAGGGTCGGCCTACGAGCAGTACTTC. Translating it yields CSVVRGSAYEQYF.

The chain employs TRBV14 and TRBJ1-6; no firm D call. V lost 2 bases to trimming and J lost 9 bases, with 8 bases between them. The germline gives CDR1 SGHDN, CDR2 FVKESK. The CDR3 covers 13 residues. DNA for the CDR3: TGTGCCAGCAGCCAACTCTTTGGTTCACCCCTCCACTTT. This sequence encodes CASSQLFGSPLHF.